These 20 T cell receptor beta chains came from one sample sequenced in a study of blood T cell repertoires in COVID-19. Some clones are missing from TCRdb's copy, which holds only in-frame ones; the method was immunoSEQ multiplex PCR. The table lists under 300,000 clones, 65% to 80% of them singletons. Sequenced input: peripheral blood. These receptors came from a middle-aged woman with active or convalescent COVID-19.

J is TRBJ1-2 and V is TRBV19; 9 bases map to TRBD1. V trimming: 6 bases; J trimming: 1 base; junction bases outside the gene matches: 9. Germline V gene sequence: CDR1 LNHDA, CDR2 SQIVND (reference sequence). The CDR3 length is 16 residues. CDR3 coding DNA: TGTGCCAGTAGCCATTCCTCGGGACAGGGTAACTATGGCTACACCTTC. Its protein is CASSHSSGQGNYGYTF.

The rearrangement uses TRBV9 and TRBJ1-1; D gene uncertain. There are 13 residues in the CDR3. Trimming pared 3 bases from V and 5 bases from J, leaving 11 bases between. The germline gives CDR1 SGDLS, CDR2 YYNGEE. CDR3 coding DNA: TGTGCCAGCAGCGCCAGCGTTGGTACTGAAGCTTTCTTT. Amino acids: CASSASVGTEAFF.

The chain joins TRBV27 to TRBJ1-5; a possible D gene is TRBD1 (6 bases). Germline-derived CDR1 and CDR2 are MNHEY and SMNVEV (reference sequence). V was trimmed by 8 bases and J by 3 bases, leaving 11 bases between them. The CDR3 spans 13 residues. CDR3 DNA: TGTGCCAGCCGGGGGGCGGTCAATCAGCCCCAGCATTTT. This translates into CASRGAVNQPQHF.

The chain couples TRBV28 to TRBJ1-6; 7 bases agree with TRBD1. Germline CDR1 is MDHEN and CDR2 is SYDVKM. V trimming: 5 bases; J trimming: 4 bases; junction bases outside the gene matches: 5. CDR3 size: 15 residues. CDR3 sequence: CASSRGQLYNSPLHF. CDR3 DNA: TGTGCCAGCAGTCGGGGACAGTTATATAATTCACCCCTCCACTTT.

As to this clone: Different DNA sequences within this sample yield the same CDR3. The chain employs TRBV7-3 and TRBJ1-1, with 7 bases fitting TRBD1. Germline values: CDR1 SGHTA, CDR2 FQGTGA. This CDR3 has 14 residues. With V trimmed by 5 bases and J by 2 bases, 5 bases remained unmatched. The CDR3 DNA follows: TGTGCCAGCAGCCTAGGGACAGCCAACACTGAAGCTTTCTTT. This codes for CASSLGTANTEAFF.

About this clone: The junction differs from germline at one of its ends, possibly a read error. This sequence joins TRBV27 and TRBJ1-1; D is ambiguous. The CDR3 has 14 residues. From germline, CDR1 is MNHEY and CDR2 SMNVEV (reference sequence). The CDR3 protein is CASSLSVQDPEAFF. The CDR3, as DNA: TGTGCCAGCAGCTTATCGGTTCAGGATCCAGAAGCTTTCTTT.

The chain employs TRBV28 and TRBJ1-3, with D possibly being TRBD1 (5 bases). V lost 8 bases to trimming and J lost 0 bases, with 14 bases between them. The CDR3 spans 15 residues. Germline V CDR1 and CDR2: MDHEN, SYDVKM. The CDR3 DNA is TGTGCCAGCGGGGCAGGGAGGAACTCTGGAAACACCATATATTTT. This encodes CASGAGRNSGNTIYF.

In DNA form, the CDR3 reads TGTGCCAGCAGCTTCACGGGGACATCGGGAAACACCATATATTTT. It specifies CASSFTGTSGNTIYF. The chain couples TRBV11-1 to TRBJ1-3; a possible D gene is TRBD1 (6 bases). V lost 3 bases to trimming and J lost 4 bases, with 13 bases between them. The germline V gene encodes CDR1 SGHAT and CDR2 FQDESV (reference sequence). This CDR3 has 15 amino acids.

This clone has a handful of counts. The V and J genes are TRBV5-4 and TRBJ1-1; TRBD1 is a possible D gene (6 bases). Between the trimmed V and J ends, which lost 3 bases and 0 bases, there was a span of 12 bases. CDR3 length: 15 residues. From germline, CDR1 is SGHNT and CDR2 YYREEE (reference sequence). CDR3 nucleotide sequence: TGTGCCAGCAGCTATCTAGGACAGCTGAACACTGAAGCTTTCTTT. This translates into CASSYLGQLNTEAFF.

Only a few counts were recorded for this clone. V usage is TRBV9 and J usage is TRBJ1-3; no clear D. The V and J ends lost 0 bases and 4 bases respectively, with 14 bases between them. The CDR3 totals 16 residues. From germline, CDR1 is SGDLS and CDR2 YYNGEE. In nucleotides, the CDR3 is TGTGCCAGCAGCGTAGTCCAACTTACAGAGGGAAACACCATATATTTT. Protein: CASSVVQLTEGNTIYF.

On this clone itself: This sample includes further DNA sequences coding for the same CDR3. The chain couples TRBV28 to TRBJ1-2, with D perhaps matching TRBD1 (5 bases). V was trimmed by 5 bases and J by 4 bases, leaving 8 bases between them. Germline V gene lookup returns CDR1 MDHEN and CDR2 SYDVKM. This CDR3 is built from 12 residues. DNA of the CDR3: TGTGCCAGCAGTGGGGGGGGCTATGGCTACACCTTC. Its protein is CASSGGGYGYTF.

Ten or more counts support this clone. The rearrangement links TRBV28 to TRBJ2-3; D is unresolved. V dropped 4 bases and J dropped 2 bases, with 19 bases sitting between them. The CDR3 has 17 residues. The germline V gene encodes CDR1 MDHEN and CDR2 SYDVKM. CDR3 DNA: TGTGCCAGCAGTTCTTACGCGCAGGCCGAACCCACAGATACGCAGTATTTT. It is translated as CASSSYAQAEPTDTQYF.

The CDR3 coding sequence is TGTGCCAGCAGCTTAGGGGAGAACTATGGCTACACCTTC. Amino acids: CASSLGENYGYTF. V gene TRBV7-9 combines with J gene TRBJ1-2; D gene ambiguous. The CDR3 consists of 13 residues. The germline CDR1 and CDR2 sequences are SEHNR and FQNEAQ (reference sequence). V lost 1 base and J lost 2, with 5 bases in between.

CDR3 nucleotides: TGTGCCAGCAGCAAAGTACCAGGTACCTCCGAAGCGGGCAGGTGGGTCGGACAGGGTTTCGACACCTTC. It yields the protein CASSKVPGTSEAGRWVGQGFDTF. The V and J genes are TRBV21-1 and TRBJ1-2; TRBD1 reflects the table's D call only, with no check against the DNA. TRBV21-1 counts as a pseudogene. CDR3 size: 23 residues.

The CDR3 loop reads CASRPFGGVITGELFF. Here the CDR3 DNA reads TGCGCCAGCAGGCCGTTCGGGGGAGTGATCACCGGGGAGCTGTTTTTT. This rearrangement joins TRBV4-1 to TRBJ2-2, with TRBD2 as a possible D gene (6 bases). Germline CDR1 MGHRA, CDR2 YSYEKL. This CDR3 has 16 amino acids. Trimming took off 6 bases at V and 4 bases at J, with 18 bases between the two ends.

The J gene is TRBJ1-5, the V gene TRBV28; 8 bases agree with TRBD1. V lost 6 bases to trimming and J lost 4 bases; unmatched junction nucleotides: 8. CDR3 length: 15 residues. Germline V gene lookup returns CDR1 MDHEN and CDR2 SYDVKM. CDR3 in amino acids: CASSPWTGKNQPQHF. CDR3 DNA: TGTGCCAGCAGCCCTTGGACAGGGAAGAATCAGCCCCAGCATTTT.

The count of this clone is one. The V gene is TRBV4-1, the J gene TRBJ1-2, with D hard to call. The length of the CDR3 is 15 residues. Germline values: CDR1 MGHRA, CDR2 YSYEKL. Deletions cut 0 bases from V and 12 bases from J, with 20 bases between. The CDR3 coding sequence is TGCGCCAGCAGCCAAGAAGGTGACATCCCCACCGAGAACACCTTC. Translating gives CASSQEGDIPTENTF.

CDR3 in DNA: TGTGCCAGCAGCTTAGCGGTTGGGTCATGGCGGGCTAACTATGGCTACACCTTC. Encoded protein: CASSLAVGSWRANYGYTF. This chain connects TRBV7-8 to TRBJ1-2; D remains unclear. This CDR3 contains 18 residues. Trimming shortened V by 0 bases and J by 0 bases, and 17 bases separated the two germline ends. Germline assignment: CDR1 SGHVS and CDR2 FQNEAQ.

The chain couples TRBV18 to TRBJ2-1; the D gene is possibly TRBD1 (5 bases). Germline V gene data show CDR1 as KGHSH and CDR2 as LQKENI. Deletions cut 6 bases from V and 9 bases from J, with 21 bases between. This CDR3 is built from 15 residues. CDR3 sequence reads: CASSKEQVKSSEQFF. CDR3 coding DNA: TGTGCCAGCTCTAAGGAACAGGTCAAAAGTAGTGAGCAGTTCTTC.

The rearrangement uses TRBV5-6 and TRBJ2-7, with 12 nucleotides matching TRBD2. V lost 6 bases to trimming and J lost 6 bases; unmatched junction nucleotides: 4. CDR1 and CDR2 (germline): SGHDT, YYEEEE. The CDR3 contains 13 residues. CDR3 in amino acids: CASNLAGGFEQYF. The CDR3 DNA follows: TGTGCCAGCAACCTAGCGGGGGGGTTCGAGCAGTACTTC. The whole variable domain, filled in from reference TRBV5-6 and TRBJ2-7, reads DAGVTQSPTHLIKTRGQQVTLRCSPKSGHDTVSWYQQALGQGPQFIFQYYEEEERQRGNFPDRFSGHQFPNYSSELNVNALLLGDSALYLCASNLAGGFEQYFGPGTRLTVT.